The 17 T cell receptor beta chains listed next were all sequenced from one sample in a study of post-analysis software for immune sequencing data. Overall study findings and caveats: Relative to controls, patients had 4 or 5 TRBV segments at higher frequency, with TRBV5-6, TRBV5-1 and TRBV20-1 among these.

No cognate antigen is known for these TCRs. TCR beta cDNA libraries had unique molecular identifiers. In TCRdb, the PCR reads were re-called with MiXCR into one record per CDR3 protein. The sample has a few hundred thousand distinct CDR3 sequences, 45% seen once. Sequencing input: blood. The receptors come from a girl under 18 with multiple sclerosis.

Written as DNA, the CDR3 is TGTGCCAGCAGTTTATGGGGCAGCTCTGGGGCCAACGTCCTGACTTTC. Protein sequence: CASSLWGSSGANVLTF. J is TRBJ2-6 and V is TRBV28; D call uncertain. The CDR3 totals 16 residues. The V end lost 0 bases, the J end lost 0 bases, and 6 bases lay between the germline ends. The germline V gene encodes CDR1 MDHEN and CDR2 SYDVKM.

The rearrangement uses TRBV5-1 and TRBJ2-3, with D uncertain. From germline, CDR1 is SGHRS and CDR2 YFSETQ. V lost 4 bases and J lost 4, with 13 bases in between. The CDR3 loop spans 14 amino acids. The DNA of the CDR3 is TGCGCCAGCAGCCTGCGTGGCGGCGCAGATACGCAGTATTTT. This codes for CASSLRGGADTQYF.

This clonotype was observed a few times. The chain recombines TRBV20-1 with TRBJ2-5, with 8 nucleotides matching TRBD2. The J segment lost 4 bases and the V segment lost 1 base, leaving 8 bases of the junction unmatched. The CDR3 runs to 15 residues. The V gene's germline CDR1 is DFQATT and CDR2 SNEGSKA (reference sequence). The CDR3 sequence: CSARADGRGGETQYF. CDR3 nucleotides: TGCAGTGCTAGAGCGGACGGGAGGGGCGGAGAGACCCAGTACTTC.

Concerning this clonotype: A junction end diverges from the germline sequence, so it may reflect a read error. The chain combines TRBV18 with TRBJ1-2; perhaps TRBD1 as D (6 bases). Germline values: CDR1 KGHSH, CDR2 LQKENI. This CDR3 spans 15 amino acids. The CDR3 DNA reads TGTGCCAGCTCACCCACAACAGGGACTAACTATGGCTACATCTTC. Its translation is CASSPTTGTNYGYIF.

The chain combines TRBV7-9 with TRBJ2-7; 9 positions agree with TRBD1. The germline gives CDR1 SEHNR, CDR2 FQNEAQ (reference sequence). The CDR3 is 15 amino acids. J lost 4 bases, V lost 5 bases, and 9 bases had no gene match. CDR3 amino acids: CASSGTGTGRYEQYF. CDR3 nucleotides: TGTGCCAGCAGCGGGACCGGGACAGGGAGATACGAGCAGTACTTC.

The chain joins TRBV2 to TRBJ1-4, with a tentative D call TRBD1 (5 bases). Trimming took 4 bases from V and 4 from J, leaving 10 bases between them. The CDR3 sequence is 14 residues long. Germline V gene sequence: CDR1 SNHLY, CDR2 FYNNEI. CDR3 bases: TGTGCCAGCAGTGGACGGGACTATAATGAAAAACTGTTTTTT. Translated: CASSGRDYNEKLFF.

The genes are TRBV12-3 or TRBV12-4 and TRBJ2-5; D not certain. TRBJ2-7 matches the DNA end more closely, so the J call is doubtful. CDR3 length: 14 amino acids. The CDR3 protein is CASSPTETHYEQYF. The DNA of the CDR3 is TGTGCCAGCAGCCCCACCGAGACACACTACGAGCAGTACTTC.

CDR3 DNA: TGTGCCAGCAGCCAAGAAAAGGGGACCTATGGCTACACCTTC. Its translation is CASSQEKGTYGYTF. The chain is built from TRBV4-2 and TRBJ1-2, with D possibly TRBD1 on 5 matching bases. The CDR3 consists of 14 residues. Germline V gene data show CDR1 as LGHNA and CDR2 as YNFKEQ. Trimming shortened V by 0 bases and J by 4 bases, and 9 bases separated the two germline ends.

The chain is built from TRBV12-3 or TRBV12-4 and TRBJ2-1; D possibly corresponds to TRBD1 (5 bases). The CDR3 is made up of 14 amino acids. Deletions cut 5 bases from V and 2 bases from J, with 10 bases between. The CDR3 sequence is CASSLEDTYNEQFF. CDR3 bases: TGTGCCAGCAGTCTAGAGGACACCTACAATGAGCAGTTCTTC.

The CDR3 sequence is CASSSNGLVTYEQYF. CDR3 nucleotides: TGTGCCAGCAGTTCGAATGGGTTAGTTACCTACGAGCAGTACTTC. The rearrangement links TRBV12-3 or TRBV12-4 to TRBJ2-7, with D hard to call. The CDR3 totals 15 residues. V shed 4 bases and J shed 2 bases, with 15 bases lying between them.

CDR3 protein: CASSQADYEQYF. As DNA, the CDR3 is TGTGCCAGCAGCCAGGCGGACTACGAGCAGTACTTC. This rearrangement joins TRBV3-1 to TRBJ2-7; D remains unclear. This CDR3 has 12 amino acids. V gave up 3 bases and J gave up 3 bases, with 6 bases separating them. Looked up from germline, CDR1 is LGHDT and CDR2 is YNNKEL (reference sequence).

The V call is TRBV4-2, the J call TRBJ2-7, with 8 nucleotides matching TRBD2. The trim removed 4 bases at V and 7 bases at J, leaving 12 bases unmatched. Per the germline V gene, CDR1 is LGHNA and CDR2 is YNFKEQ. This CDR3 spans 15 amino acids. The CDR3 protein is CASSLSRGDLSEQYF. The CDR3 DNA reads TGTGCCAGCAGCCTTTCGCGGGGGGACCTAAGTGAGCAGTACTTC.

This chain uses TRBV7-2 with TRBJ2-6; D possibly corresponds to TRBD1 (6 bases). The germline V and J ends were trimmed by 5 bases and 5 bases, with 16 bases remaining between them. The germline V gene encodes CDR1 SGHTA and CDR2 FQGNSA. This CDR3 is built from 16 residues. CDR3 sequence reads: CASSTPRTERANVLTF. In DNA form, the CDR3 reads TGTGCCAGCAGCACGCCTCGGACAGAAAGGGCCAACGTCCTGACTTTC. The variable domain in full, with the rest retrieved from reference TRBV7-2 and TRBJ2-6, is GAGVSQSPSNKVTEKGKDVELRCDPISGHTALYWYRQSLGQGLEFLIYFQGNSAPDKSGLPSDRFSAERTGGSVSTLTIQRTQQEDSAVYLCASSTPRTERANVLTFGAGSRLTVL.

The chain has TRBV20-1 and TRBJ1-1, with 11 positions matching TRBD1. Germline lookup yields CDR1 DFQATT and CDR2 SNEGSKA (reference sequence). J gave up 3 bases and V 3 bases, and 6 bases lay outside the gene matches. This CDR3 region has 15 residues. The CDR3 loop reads CSASHPGQGDTEAFF. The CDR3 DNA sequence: TGCAGTGCTAGTCACCCGGGACAGGGGGACACTGAAGCTTTCTTT.

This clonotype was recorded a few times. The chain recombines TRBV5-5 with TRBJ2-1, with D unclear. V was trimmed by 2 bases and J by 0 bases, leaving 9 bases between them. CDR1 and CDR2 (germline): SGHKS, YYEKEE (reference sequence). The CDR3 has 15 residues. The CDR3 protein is CASSFLGGSYNEQFF. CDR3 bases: TGTGCCAGCAGCTTCTTGGGTGGCTCCTACAATGAGCAGTTCTTC.

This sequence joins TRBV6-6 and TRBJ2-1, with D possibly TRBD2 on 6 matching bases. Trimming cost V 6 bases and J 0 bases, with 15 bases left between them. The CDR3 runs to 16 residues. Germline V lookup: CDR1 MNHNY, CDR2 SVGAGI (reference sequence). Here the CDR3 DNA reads TGTGCCAGCAGCGGTAGTAACGGGAGCTCCTACAATGAGCAGTTCTTC. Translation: CASSGSNGSSYNEQFF.

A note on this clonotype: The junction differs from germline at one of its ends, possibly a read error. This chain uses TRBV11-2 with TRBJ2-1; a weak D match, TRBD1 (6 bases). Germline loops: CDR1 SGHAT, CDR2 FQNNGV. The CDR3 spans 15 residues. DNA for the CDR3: TGTGCCTGCAGCCGCTGGGCAGGGGAAGTCAATGAGCAGTTCTTC. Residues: CACSRWAGEVNEQFF.